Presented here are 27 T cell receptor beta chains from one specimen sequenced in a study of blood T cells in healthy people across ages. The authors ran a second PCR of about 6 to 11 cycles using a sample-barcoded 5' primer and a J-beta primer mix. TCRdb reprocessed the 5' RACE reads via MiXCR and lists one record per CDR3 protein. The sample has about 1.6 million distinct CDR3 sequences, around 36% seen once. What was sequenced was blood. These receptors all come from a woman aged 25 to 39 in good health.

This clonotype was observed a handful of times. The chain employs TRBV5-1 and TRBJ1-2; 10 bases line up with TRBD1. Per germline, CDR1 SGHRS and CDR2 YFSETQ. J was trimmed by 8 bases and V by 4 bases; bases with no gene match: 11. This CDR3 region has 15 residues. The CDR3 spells CASSINRDRGEGYTF. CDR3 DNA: TGCGCCAGCAGCATTAACCGGGACAGGGGCGAGGGCTACACCTTC.

CDR3 in amino acids: CASSDLPLAESYNEQFF. The CDR3 coding sequence is TGCGCCAGCAGCGACCTTCCTCTAGCGGAGTCCTACAATGAGCAGTTCTTC. The rearrangement joins TRBV5-1 to TRBJ2-1; 7 positions agree with TRBD2. The ends lost 4 bases at V and 1 base at J; junction bases unmatched: 11. CDR1 and CDR2 from the germline V gene are SGHRS and YFSETQ. This CDR3 spans 17 amino acids.

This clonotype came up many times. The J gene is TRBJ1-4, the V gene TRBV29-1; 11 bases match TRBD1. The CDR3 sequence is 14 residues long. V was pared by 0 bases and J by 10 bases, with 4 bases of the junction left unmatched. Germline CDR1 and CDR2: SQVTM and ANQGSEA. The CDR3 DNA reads TGCAGCGTTGAAGAGGACAGGGGGCTTGGAAAACTGTTTTTT. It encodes CSVEEDRGLGKLFF.

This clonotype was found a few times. The CDR3 DNA sequence: TGCAGTGCTAGATTCGGACAGACCACTAGCTATGGCTACACCTTC. Protein sequence: CSARFGQTTSYGYTF. The chain uses TRBV20-1 and TRBJ1-2; a possible D gene is TRBD1 (6 bases). Germline CDR1 DFQATT, CDR2 SNEGSKA (reference sequence). Trimming pared 2 bases from V and 4 bases from J, leaving 17 bases between. The CDR3 has 15 residues.

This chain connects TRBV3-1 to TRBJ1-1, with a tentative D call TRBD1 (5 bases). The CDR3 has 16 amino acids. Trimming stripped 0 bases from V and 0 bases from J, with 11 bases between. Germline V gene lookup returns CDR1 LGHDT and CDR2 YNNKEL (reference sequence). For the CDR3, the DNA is TGTGCCAGCAGCCAAGATTGGGGCCCTTTGAACACTGAAGCTTTCTTT. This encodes CASSQDWGPLNTEAFF.

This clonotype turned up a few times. CDR3 sequence (DNA): TGCGCCAGCAGCGCAGGTTCCCGAACCTACGAGCAGTACTTC. Translating it yields CASSAGSRTYEQYF. The V and J genes are TRBV4-1 and TRBJ2-7; D ambiguous. V was pared by 5 bases and J by 2 bases, with 13 bases between. Germline loops: CDR1 MGHRA, CDR2 YSYEKL. CDR3 size: 14 residues.

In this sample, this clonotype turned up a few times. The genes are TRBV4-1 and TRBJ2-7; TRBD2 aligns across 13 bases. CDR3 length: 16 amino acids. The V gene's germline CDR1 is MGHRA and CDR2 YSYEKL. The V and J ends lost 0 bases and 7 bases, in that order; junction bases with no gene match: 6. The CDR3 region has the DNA TGCGCCAGCAGCCAAGATCTCGGACTAGCGGGAGATGAGCAGTACTTC. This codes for CASSQDLGLAGDEQYF.

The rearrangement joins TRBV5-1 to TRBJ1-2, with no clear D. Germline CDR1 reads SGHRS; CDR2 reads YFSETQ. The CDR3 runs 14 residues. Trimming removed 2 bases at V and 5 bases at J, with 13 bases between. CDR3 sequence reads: CASSFMPAYYGYTF. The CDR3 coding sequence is TGCGCCAGCAGCTTCATGCCAGCCTATTATGGCTACACCTTC.

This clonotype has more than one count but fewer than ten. The CDR3 DNA reads as TGTGCCAGCATCCTAGGGGATCGCAATCAGCCCCAGCATTTT. This translates into CASILGDRNQPQHF. The chain carries TRBV6-1 and TRBJ1-5; possibly TRBD1 for D (5 bases). The V gene lost 7 bases and the J gene lost 2 bases, with 12 bases spanning the gap. CDR3 length equals 14 residues. Germline lookup yields CDR1 MNHNS and CDR2 SASEGT.

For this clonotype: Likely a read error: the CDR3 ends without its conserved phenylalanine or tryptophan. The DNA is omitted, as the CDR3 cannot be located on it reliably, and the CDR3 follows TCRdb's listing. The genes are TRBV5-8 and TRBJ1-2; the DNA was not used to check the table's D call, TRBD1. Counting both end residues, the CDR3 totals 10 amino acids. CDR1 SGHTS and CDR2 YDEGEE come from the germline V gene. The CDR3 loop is CASSPGTGII.

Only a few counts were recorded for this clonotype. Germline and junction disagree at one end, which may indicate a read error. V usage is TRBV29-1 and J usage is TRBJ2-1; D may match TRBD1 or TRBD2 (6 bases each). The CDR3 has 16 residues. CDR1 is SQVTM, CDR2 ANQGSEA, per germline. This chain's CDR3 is CNVAYLLGGRYNEQFF. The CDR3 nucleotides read TGCAACGTTGCCTACTTGTTGGGGGGCCGATACAATGAGCAGTTCTTC.

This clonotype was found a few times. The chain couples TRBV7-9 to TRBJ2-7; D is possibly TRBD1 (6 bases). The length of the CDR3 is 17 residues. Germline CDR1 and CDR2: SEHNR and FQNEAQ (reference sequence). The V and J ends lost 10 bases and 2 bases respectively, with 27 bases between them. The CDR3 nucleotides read TGTGCCACTCGAAGGGACATAACAAAGCTCATCCCCTACGAGCAGTACTTC. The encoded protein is CATRRDITKLIPYEQYF.

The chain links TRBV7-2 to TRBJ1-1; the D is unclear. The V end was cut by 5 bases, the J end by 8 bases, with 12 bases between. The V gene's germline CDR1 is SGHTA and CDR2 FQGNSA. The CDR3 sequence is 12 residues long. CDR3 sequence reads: CASSTTTIEAFF. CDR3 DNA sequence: TGTGCCAGCAGCACAACGACGATAGAAGCTTTCTTT.

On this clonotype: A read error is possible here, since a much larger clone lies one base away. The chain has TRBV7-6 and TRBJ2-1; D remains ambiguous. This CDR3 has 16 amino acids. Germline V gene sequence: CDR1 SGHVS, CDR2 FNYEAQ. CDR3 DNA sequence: TGTGCCAGCAGCTTGGTGGTACAGTATTCCTACAATAAGCAGTTCTTC. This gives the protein CASSLVVQYSYNKQFF.

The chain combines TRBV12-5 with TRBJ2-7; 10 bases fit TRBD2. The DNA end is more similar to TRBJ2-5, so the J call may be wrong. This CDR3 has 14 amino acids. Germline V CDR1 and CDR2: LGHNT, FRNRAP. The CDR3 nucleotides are TGTGCTAGTGGTTTGGGGACTAGCGGAGAGACCCAGTACTTC. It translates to CASGLGTSGETQYF.

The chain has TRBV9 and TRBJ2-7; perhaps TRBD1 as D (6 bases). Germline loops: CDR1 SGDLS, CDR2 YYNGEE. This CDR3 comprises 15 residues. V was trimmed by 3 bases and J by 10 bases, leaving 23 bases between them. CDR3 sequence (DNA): TGTGCCAGCAGCGGAGCCGGGACAAAGGGGTTGGAACAGTACTTC. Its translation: CASSGAGTKGLEQYF.

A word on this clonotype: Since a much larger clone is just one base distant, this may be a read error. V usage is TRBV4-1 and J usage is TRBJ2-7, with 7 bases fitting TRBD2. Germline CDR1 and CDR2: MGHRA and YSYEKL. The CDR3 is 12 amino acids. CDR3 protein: CASSSRDYVQYF. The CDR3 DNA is TGCGCCAGCAGCTCAAGGGACTACGTGCAGTACTTC.

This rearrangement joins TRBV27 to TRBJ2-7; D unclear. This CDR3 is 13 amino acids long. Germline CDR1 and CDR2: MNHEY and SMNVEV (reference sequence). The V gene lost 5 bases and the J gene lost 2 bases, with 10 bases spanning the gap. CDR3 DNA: TGTGCCAGCAGTCATTCTCCAACCTACGAGCAGTACTTC. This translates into CASSHSPTYEQYF.

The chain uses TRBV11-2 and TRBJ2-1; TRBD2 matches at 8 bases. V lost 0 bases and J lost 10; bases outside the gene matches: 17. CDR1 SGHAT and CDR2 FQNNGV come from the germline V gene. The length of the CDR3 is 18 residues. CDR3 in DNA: TGTGCCAGCAGCTTAGATCTGCAGCTGAGCGGGAGTGGAACCGAGCAGTTCTTC. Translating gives CASSLDLQLSGSGTEQFF.

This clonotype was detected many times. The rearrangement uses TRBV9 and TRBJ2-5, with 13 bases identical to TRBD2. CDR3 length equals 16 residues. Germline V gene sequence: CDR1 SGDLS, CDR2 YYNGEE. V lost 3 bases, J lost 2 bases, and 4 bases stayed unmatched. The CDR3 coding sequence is TGTGCCAGCAGCGCGGGACTAGCGGGGCCTCAAGAGACCCAGTACTTC. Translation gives CASSAGLAGPQETQYF.

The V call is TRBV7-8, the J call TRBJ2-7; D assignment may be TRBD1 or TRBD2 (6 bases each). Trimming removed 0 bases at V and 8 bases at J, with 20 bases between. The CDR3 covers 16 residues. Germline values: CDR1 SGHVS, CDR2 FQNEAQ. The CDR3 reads CASSLAGGTLMGKQYF. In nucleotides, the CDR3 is TGTGCCAGCAGCTTAGCAGGCGGGACACTGATGGGCAAGCAGTACTTC.

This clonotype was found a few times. Here the CDR3 DNA reads TGTGCCAGCTGCACGGGGGGCCACGTCAATGAGCAGTTCTTC. Translation: CASCTGGHVNEQFF. The rearrangement joins TRBV12-3 or TRBV12-4 to TRBJ2-1; a possible D gene is TRBD2 (7 bases). This CDR3 comprises 14 residues. V lost 8 bases to trimming and J lost 6 bases, with 17 bases between them.

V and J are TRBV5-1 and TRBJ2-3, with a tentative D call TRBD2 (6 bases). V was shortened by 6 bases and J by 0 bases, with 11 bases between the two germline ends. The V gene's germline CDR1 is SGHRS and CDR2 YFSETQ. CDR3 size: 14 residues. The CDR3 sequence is CASNAGLSTDTQYF. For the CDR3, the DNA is TGCGCCAGCAATGCGGGACTCAGCACAGATACGCAGTATTTT.

CDR3 DNA sequence: TGTGCCAGCAGCCAAGAGGGCAGGGGCGACTATGGCTACACCTTC. Its protein is CASSQEGRGDYGYTF. The V gene is TRBV3-1, the J gene TRBJ1-2; TRBD1 is a possible D gene (6 bases). Trimming took 0 bases from V and 3 from J, leaving 11 bases between them. Germline V gene data show CDR1 as LGHDT and CDR2 as YNNKEL (reference sequence). The CDR3 length is 15 residues. Full variable domain (rest looked up from reference TRBV3-1 and TRBJ1-2): DTAVSQTPKYLVTQMGNDKSIKCEQNLGHDTMYWYKQDSKKFLKIMFSYNNKELIINETVPNRFSPKSPDKAHLNLHINSLELGDSAVYFCASSQEGRGDYGYTFGSGTRLTVV.

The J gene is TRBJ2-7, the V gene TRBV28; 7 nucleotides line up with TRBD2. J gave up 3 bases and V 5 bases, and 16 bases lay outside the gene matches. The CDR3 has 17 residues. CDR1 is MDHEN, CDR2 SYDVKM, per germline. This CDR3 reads CASSATPGGKGYYEQYF. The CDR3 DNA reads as TGTGCCAGCAGTGCCACCCCCGGGGGGAAGGGATACTACGAGCAGTACTTC. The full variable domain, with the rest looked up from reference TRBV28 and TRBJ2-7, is DVKVTQSSRYLVKRTGEKVFLECVQDMDHENMFWYRQDPGLGLRLIYFSYDVKMKEKGDIPEGYSVSREKKERFSLILESASTNQTSMYLCASSATPGGKGYYEQYFGPGTRLTVT.

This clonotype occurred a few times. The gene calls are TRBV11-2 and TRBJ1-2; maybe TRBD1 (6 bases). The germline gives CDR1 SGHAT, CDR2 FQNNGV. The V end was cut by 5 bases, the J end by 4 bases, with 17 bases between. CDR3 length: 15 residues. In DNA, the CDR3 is TGTGCCAGCAGCACGGGGGCCGGGCCGAGCTATGGCTACACCTTC. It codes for CASSTGAGPSYGYTF.

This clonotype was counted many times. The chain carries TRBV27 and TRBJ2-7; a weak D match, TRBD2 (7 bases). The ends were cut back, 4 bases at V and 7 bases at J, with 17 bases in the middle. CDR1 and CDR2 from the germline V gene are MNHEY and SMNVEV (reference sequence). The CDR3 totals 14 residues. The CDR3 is CASSYGGGGLEQYF. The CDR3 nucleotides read TGTGCCAGCAGTTATGGCGGCGGGGGCCTGGAGCAGTACTTC.